This record looks at one T cell receptor beta chain sequence and its context. Its specificity is unknown. The data originate from a study of T cell responses to AZD1222 COVID-19 vaccine. Study-wide background: Analysis merged second doses at about 4 or about 12 weeks.

General observations from the study: Spike-specific TCR breadth and depth rose after two AZD1222 doses. No day 14 peak samples; only post-peak repertoires were characterized.

Trimming at V came to 4 bases and at J to 0 bases, leaving 0 bases not matched to a gene. This CDR3 is built from 14 residues. CDR1 is KGHSH, CDR2 LQKENI, per germline. Clones were read by immunoSEQ multiplex PCR, and TCRdb kept only the in-frame ones, dropping some. The sample shows around 150,000 clones, 90% to 95% of them seen only once. Source: peripheral blood, taken on day 0 of AZD1222 vaccination. This clonotype was obtained from an adult in good health. The chain links TRBV18 to TRBJ1-1, with TRBD1 matching over 9 bases. The CDR3 region is CASSRQGVNTEAFF. CDR3 bases: TGTGCCAGCTCACGACAGGGGGTGAACACTGAAGCTTTCTTT. Full variable domain (missing parts from reference TRBV18 and TRBJ1-1): NAGVMQNPRHLVRRRGQEARLRCSPMKGHSHVYWYRQLPEEGLKFMVYLQKENIIDESGMPKERFSAEFPKEGPSILRIQQVVRGDSAAYFCASSRQGVNTEAFFGQGTRLTVV.